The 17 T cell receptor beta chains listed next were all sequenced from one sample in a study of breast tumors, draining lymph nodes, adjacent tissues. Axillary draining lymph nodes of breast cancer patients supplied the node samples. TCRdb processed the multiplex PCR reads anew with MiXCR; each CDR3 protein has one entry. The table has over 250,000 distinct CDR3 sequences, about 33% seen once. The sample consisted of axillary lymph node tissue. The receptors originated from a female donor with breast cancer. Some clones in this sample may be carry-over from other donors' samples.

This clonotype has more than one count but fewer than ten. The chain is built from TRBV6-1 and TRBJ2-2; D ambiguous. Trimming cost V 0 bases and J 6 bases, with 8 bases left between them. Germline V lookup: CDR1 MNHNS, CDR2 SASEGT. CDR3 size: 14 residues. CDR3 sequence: CASSEALGAGELFF. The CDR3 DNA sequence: TGTGCCAGCAGTGAAGCGCTTGGGGCCGGGGAGCTGTTTTTT.

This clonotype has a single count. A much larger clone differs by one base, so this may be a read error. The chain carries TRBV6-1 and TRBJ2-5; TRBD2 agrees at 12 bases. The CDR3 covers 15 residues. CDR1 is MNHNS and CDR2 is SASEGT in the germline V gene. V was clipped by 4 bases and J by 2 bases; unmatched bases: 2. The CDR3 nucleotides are TGTGCCAGCAGTGGACTAGCGGGGGTTCAAGAGACCCAGTACTTC. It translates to CASSGLAGVQETQYF.

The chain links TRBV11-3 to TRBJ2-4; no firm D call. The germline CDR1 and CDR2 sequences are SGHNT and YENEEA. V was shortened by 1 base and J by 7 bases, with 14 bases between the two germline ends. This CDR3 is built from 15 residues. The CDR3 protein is CASSLGGESGNIQYF. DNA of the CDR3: TGTGCCAGCAGCTTAGGTGGCGAGAGTGGTAACATTCAGTACTTC.

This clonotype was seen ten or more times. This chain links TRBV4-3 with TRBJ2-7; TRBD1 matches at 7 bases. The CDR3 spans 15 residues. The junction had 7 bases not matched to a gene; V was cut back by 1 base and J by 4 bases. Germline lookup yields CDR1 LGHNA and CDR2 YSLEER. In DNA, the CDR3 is TGCGCCAGCAGCCAAGGCGTGGACAGGCGATACGAGCAGTACTTC. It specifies CASSQGVDRRYEQYF.

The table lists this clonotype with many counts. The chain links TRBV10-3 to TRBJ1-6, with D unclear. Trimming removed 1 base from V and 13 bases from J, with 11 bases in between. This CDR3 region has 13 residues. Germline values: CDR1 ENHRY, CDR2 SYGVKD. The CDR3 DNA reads TGTGCCATCAGTGAGTTCCTAAATAGTCCCCTCCACTTT. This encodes CAISEFLNSPLHF.

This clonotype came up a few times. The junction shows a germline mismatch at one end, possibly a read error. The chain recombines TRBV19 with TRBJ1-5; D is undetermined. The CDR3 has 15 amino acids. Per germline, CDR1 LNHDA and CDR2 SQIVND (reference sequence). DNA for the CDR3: TGTGCCGGTAGTACGGGGAGACGATCCGATCAGCCCCAGCATTTT. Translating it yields CAGSTGRRSDQPQHF.

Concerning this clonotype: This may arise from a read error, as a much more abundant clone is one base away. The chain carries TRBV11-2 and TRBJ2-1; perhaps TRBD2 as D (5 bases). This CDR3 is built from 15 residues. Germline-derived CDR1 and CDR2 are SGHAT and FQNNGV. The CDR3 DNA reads TGTGCCAGCAGCTTGGAGTCTAGCTCCTACAATGAGCGGTTCTTC. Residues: CASSLESSSYNERFF.

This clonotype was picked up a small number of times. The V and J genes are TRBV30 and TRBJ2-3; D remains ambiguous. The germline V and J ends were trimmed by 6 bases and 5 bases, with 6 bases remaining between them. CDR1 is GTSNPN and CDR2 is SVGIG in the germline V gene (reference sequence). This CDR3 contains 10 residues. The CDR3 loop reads CACTRDTQYF. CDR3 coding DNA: TGTGCCTGCACCAGAGATACGCAGTATTTT.

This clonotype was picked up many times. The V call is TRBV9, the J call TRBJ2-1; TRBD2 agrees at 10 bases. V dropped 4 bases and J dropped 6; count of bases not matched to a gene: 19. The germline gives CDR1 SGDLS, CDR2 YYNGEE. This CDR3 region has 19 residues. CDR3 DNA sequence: TGTGCCAGCAGCCCCCGTAGCCTAAGAGGGGAGCGGGAGGGCAATGAGCAGTTCTTC. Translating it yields CASSPRSLRGEREGNEQFF.

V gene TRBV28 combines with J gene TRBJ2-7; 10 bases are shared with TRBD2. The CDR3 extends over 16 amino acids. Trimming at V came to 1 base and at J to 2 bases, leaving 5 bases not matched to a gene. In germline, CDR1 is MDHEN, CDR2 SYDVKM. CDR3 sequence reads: CASSLSGSGRAYEQYF. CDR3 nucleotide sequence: TGTGCCAGCAGTTTATCGGGCAGCGGGAGGGCCTACGAGCAGTACTTC.

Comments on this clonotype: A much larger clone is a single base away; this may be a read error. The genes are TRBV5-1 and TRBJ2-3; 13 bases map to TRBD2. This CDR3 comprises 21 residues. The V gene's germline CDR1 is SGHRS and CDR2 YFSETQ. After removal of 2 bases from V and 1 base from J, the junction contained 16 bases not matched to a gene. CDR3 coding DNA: TGCGCCAGCAGCTTTTGGACTAGCGGGAGCCGGGGCCTATTAGGCACAGATACGCAGTATTTT. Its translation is CASSFWTSGSRGLLGTDTQYF.

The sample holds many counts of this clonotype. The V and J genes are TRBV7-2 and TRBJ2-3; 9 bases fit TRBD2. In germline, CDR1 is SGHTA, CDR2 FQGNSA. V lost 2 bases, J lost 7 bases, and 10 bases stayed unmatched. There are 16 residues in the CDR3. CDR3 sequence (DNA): TGTGCCAGCAGCTTACGCGGGAGGGTAGCGGGGAATACGCAGTATTTT. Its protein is CASSLRGRVAGNTQYF.

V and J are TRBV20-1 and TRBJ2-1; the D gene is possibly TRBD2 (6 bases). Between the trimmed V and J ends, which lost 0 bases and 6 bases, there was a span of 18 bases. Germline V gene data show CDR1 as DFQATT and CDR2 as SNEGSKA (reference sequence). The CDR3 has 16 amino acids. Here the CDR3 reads CSARDGGTGMGNEQFF. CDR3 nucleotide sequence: TGCAGTGCTAGAGATGGAGGGACGGGAATGGGCAATGAGCAGTTCTTC.

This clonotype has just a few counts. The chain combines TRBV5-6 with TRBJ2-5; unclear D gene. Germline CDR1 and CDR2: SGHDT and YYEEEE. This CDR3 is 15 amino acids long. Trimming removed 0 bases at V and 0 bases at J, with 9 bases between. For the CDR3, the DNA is TGTGCCAGCAGCTTGGCGTCTTCGAACCAAGAGACCCAGTACTTC. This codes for CASSLASSNQETQYF.

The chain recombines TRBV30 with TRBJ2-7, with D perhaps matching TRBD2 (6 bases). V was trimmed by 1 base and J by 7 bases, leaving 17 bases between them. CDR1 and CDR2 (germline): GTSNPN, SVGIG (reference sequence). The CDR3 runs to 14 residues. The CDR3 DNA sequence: TGTGCCTGGAGTGAGGTGGGAGGTTTGAGTGAGCAGTACTTC. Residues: CAWSEVGGLSEQYF. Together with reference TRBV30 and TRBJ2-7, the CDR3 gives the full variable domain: SQTIHQWPATLVQPVGSPLSLECTVEGTSNPNLYWYRQAAGRGLQLLFYSVGIGQISSEVPQNLSASRPQDRQFILSSKKLLLSDSGFYLCAWSEVGGLSEQYFGPGTRLTVT.

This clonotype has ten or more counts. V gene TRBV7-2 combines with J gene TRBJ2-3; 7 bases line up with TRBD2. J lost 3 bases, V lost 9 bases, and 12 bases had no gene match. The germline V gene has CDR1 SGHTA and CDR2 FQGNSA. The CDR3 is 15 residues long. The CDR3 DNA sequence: TGTGCCAGTGGACCTCGAGCGGGGCCAACAGATACGCAGTATTTT. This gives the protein CASGPRAGPTDTQYF.

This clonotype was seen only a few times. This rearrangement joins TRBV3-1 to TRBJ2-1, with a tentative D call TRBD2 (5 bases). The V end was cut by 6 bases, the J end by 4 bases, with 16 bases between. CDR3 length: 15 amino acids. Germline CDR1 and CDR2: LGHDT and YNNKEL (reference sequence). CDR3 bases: TGTGCCAGCAGTGCGAACCGTGGCGGGTACAATGAGCAGTTCTTC. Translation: CASSANRGGYNEQFF.